One and the same sample provided the 29 T cell receptor beta chains below, sequenced in a study of cytotoxic CD8 clonotypes in ibrutinib-treated CLL. Here immunoSEQ multiplex PCR was the method, and the copy in TCRdb shows in-frame clones only, minus some. This sample yields 100,000 to 150,000 clones, of which roughly 85% are seen a single time; under 2.5% belongs to the top ten. The input for sequencing was PBMCs, taken after 24 months of ibrutinib treatment. These receptors originate from a human donor with chronic lymphocytic leukemia.

The chain combines TRBV25-1 with TRBJ2-2, with 10 bases aligning to TRBD2. CDR3 length: 18 amino acids. Losses at the gene ends were 5 bases for V and 5 bases for J; bases not matched to a gene: 14. CDR1 is MGHDK and CDR2 is SYGVNS in the germline V gene. CDR3 residues: CASSLTRLAGVRTGELFF. In nucleotides, the CDR3 is TGTGCCAGCAGTTTAACCAGGCTAGCGGGAGTGAGAACCGGGGAGCTGTTTTTT.

The V call is TRBV9, the J call TRBJ1-1; possibly TRBD1 for D (6 bases). The CDR3 is made up of 17 amino acids. Germline assignment: CDR1 SGDLS and CDR2 YYNGEE. Trimming took 3 bases from V and 4 from J, leaving 22 bases between them. The CDR3 region is CASSGQALLTGTTEAFF. CDR3 in DNA: TGTGCCAGCAGCGGCCAAGCCCTACTGACAGGAACCACTGAAGCTTTCTTT. The full variable domain, rest sourced from reference TRBV9 and TRBJ1-1, is DSGVTQTPKHLITATGQRVTLRCSPRSGDLSVYWYQQSLDQGLQFLIQYYNGEERAKGNILERFSAQQFPDLHSELNLSSLELGDSALYFCASSGQALLTGTTEAFFGQGTRLTVV.

The chain is built from TRBV7-9 and TRBJ1-3; maybe TRBD1 (5 bases). The V end lost 5 bases, the J end lost 4 bases, and 21 bases lay between the germline ends. The length of the CDR3 is 17 residues. Germline assignment: CDR1 SEHNR and CDR2 FQNEAQ (reference sequence). CDR3 in amino acids: CASSTRGDRPTGNTIYF. The CDR3 region has the DNA TGTGCCAGCAGCACCAGAGGTGACAGACCTACAGGAAACACCATATATTTT.

DNA of the CDR3: TGCGCCAGCAGCCCGCGGGAGGGCACTGAAGCTTTCTTT. Residues: CASSPREGTEAFF. The chain combines TRBV4-1 with TRBJ1-1, with unresolved D. V was trimmed by 4 bases and J by 4 bases, leaving 10 bases between them. The CDR3 has 13 amino acids. Germline-derived CDR1 and CDR2 are MGHRA and YSYEKL.

This clone was picked up one time. The rearrangement links TRBV28 to TRBJ1-5; TRBD1 aligns across 10 bases. Germline CDR1 reads MDHEN; CDR2 reads SYDVKM. After removal of 5 bases from V and 5 bases from J, the junction contained 9 bases not matched to a gene. The CDR3 covers 16 residues. The DNA for the CDR3 is TGTGCCAGCAGTAAAGACAGGGGGCGATGGGATCAGCCCCAGCATTTT. Translation: CASSKDRGRWDQPQHF.

The table lists this clone with a count of one. The chain uses TRBV7-8 and TRBJ2-2; 11 bases are shared with TRBD2. Germline V gene sequence: CDR1 SGHVS, CDR2 FQNEAQ. This CDR3 contains 18 residues. After removal of 5 bases from V and 8 bases from J, the junction contained 16 bases not matched to a gene. CDR3 DNA: TGTGCCAGCAGCCTCCAAACTAGCGGGGGAAGCTTTTCTGGGGAGCTGTTTTTT. Its translation: CASSLQTSGGSFSGELFF.

V and J are TRBV7-8 and TRBJ1-5, with 7 bases aligning to TRBD1. Germline values: CDR1 SGHVS, CDR2 FQNEAQ. This CDR3 spans 15 amino acids. V was pared by 6 bases and J by 6 bases, with 11 bases of the junction left unmatched. The CDR3 region has the DNA TGTGCCAGCAGACAGGGGATCGGTCTTGGTCAGCCCCAGCATTTT. As protein: CASRQGIGLGQPQHF.

The V gene is TRBV12-5, the J gene TRBJ1-1; 8 bases agree with TRBD1. This CDR3 has 16 amino acids. Trimming at V came to 4 bases and at J to 4 bases, leaving 11 bases not matched to a gene. The germline CDR1 and CDR2 sequences are LGHNT and FRNRAP. The CDR3 here is CASGSPTRTGSTEAFF. The CDR3 region has the DNA TGTGCTAGTGGTTCCCCCACCAGGACAGGGAGCACTGAAGCTTTCTTT.

The table lists this clone with a count of one. V and J are TRBV19 and TRBJ1-2, with 7 nucleotides matching TRBD1. The ends lost 6 bases at V and 3 bases at J; junction bases unmatched: 10. The CDR3 loop spans 15 amino acids. Germline V gene lookup returns CDR1 LNHDA and CDR2 SQIVND (reference sequence). The CDR3 region is CASRSLDRFYYGYTF. The CDR3 DNA sequence: TGTGCCAGTAGGAGCCTGGACAGGTTTTACTATGGCTACACCTTC.

This chain uses TRBV7-9 with TRBJ2-4, with D perhaps matching TRBD1 (6 bases). V lost 5 bases and J lost 7, with 24 bases in between. Germline V gene data show CDR1 as SEHNR and CDR2 as FQNEAQ (reference sequence). This CDR3 is 17 amino acids long. The chain's CDR3 is CASSPPGQLLNRNIQYF. CDR3 in DNA: TGTGCCAGCAGCCCCCCGGGACAACTGTTGAATCGGAACATTCAGTACTTC.

The V gene is TRBV2, the J gene TRBJ2-3; TRBD2 aligns across 8 bases. Germline V gives CDR1 SNHLY, CDR2 FYNNEI. V shed 6 bases and J 2 bases; nucleotides not matched to a gene: 7. This CDR3 has 15 amino acids. The DNA for the CDR3 is TGTGCCAGCAGGGGTGACGGGGGGGACACAGATACGCAGTATTTT. Amino acid sequence: CASRGDGGDTDTQYF.

CDR3: CASSRDWGIAGYTF. The DNA for the CDR3 is TGTGCCAGCAGTCGGGACTGGGGGATCGCTGGCTACACCTTC. This sequence joins TRBV6-6 and TRBJ1-2; TRBD1 is a possible D gene (5 bases). Per the germline V gene, CDR1 is MNHNY and CDR2 is SVGAGI (reference sequence). The V end was cut by 5 bases, the J end by 7 bases, with 17 bases between. This CDR3 is 14 amino acids long.

The chain has TRBV5-1 and TRBJ2-2; TRBD1 might be the D (5 bases). Germline V lookup: CDR1 SGHRS, CDR2 YFSETQ. The V end lost 0 bases, the J end lost 6 bases, and 12 bases lay between the germline ends. CDR3 length: 15 residues. The CDR3, as DNA: TGCGCCAGCAGCTTGGTGGTAGGGGCGCCCGGGGAGCTGTTTTTT. This encodes CASSLVVGAPGELFF.

This clone showed up just a few times. The chain links TRBV28 to TRBJ2-5, with TRBD2 matching 14 bases. Germline CDR1 and CDR2: MDHEN and SYDVKM. The CDR3 is 16 residues long. V gave up 4 bases and J gave up 5 bases; unmatched junction bases: 6. CDR3 residues: CASSSTTSGRGETQYF. The DNA of the CDR3 is TGTGCCAGCAGTTCAACGACTAGCGGGAGGGGGGAGACCCAGTACTTC.

The rearrangement joins TRBV7-9 to TRBJ1-5; D is undetermined. V gave up 4 bases and J gave up 8 bases, with 6 bases separating them. CDR3 size: 11 residues. CDR1 SEHNR and CDR2 FQNEAQ come from the germline V gene (reference sequence). The CDR3 sequence: CASSSGEPQHF. CDR3 nucleotide sequence: TGTGCCAGCAGCTCTGGGGAGCCCCAGCATTTT.

This sequence joins TRBV28 and TRBJ2-7; no definite D call. The CDR3 has 13 residues. The V gene lost 6 bases and the J gene lost 2 bases, with 11 bases spanning the gap. Germline lookup yields CDR1 MDHEN and CDR2 SYDVKM. CDR3 region: CASSPPSAYEQYF. CDR3 DNA: TGTGCCAGCAGCCCCCCGTCAGCCTACGAGCAGTACTTC. Filled out from reference TRBV28 and TRBJ2-7, the complete variable domain reads DVKVTQSSRYLVKRTGEKVFLECVQDMDHENMFWYRQDPGLGLRLIYFSYDVKMKEKGDIPEGYSVSREKKERFSLILESASTNQTSMYLCASSPPSAYEQYFGPGTRLTVT.

The CDR3 coding sequence is TGCAGTGCTAGCAGACAGGCCTTGGAGTTCTTC. Amino acid sequence: CSASRQALEFF. The chain employs TRBV20-1 and TRBJ2-1; TRBD1 might be the D (6 bases). This CDR3 region has 11 residues. CDR1 and CDR2 (germline): DFQATT, SNEGSKA (reference sequence). V dropped 3 bases and J dropped 14 bases, with 14 bases sitting between them.

The table lists this clone with a count of one. The CDR3 protein is CASSPKVDRVAYEQYF. The CDR3 DNA reads TGTGCCAGCAGTCCCAAGGTGGACCGAGTCGCCTACGAGCAGTACTTC. The chain uses TRBV27 and TRBJ2-7; D uncertain. Looked up from germline, CDR1 is MNHEY and CDR2 is SMNVEV (reference sequence). The CDR3 length is 16 residues. Trimming stripped 5 bases from V and 2 bases from J, with 19 bases between.

This chain joins TRBV10-3 and TRBJ2-1; weak D call: TRBD1 (5 bases). V shed 3 bases and J shed 6 bases, with 18 bases lying between them. Per germline, CDR1 ENHRY and CDR2 SYGVKD. This CDR3 has 16 amino acids. CDR3 in amino acids: CAISDGRVGRGNEQFF. The DNA of the CDR3 is TGTGCCATCAGTGATGGCAGGGTAGGTCGAGGCAATGAGCAGTTCTTC.

This chain joins TRBV19 and TRBJ1-2; the D gene is possibly TRBD1 (5 bases). Trimming removed 10 bases from V and 4 bases from J, with 10 bases in between. In germline, CDR1 is LNHDA, CDR2 SQIVND (reference sequence). The CDR3 has 11 residues. The DNA of the CDR3 is TGTGCCACGGGACCGAGCTATGGCTACACCTTC. Protein sequence: CATGPSYGYTF.

The gene calls are TRBV10-3 and TRBJ2-1, with a weak D call TRBD2 (6 bases). CDR3 size: 16 residues. CDR1 ENHRY and CDR2 SYGVKD come from the germline V gene. Trimming pared 6 bases from V and 0 bases from J, leaving 15 bases between. The CDR3 region is CAISLARGSSYNEQFF. CDR3 DNA sequence: TGTGCCATCAGCCTCGCCCGGGGGAGCTCCTACAATGAGCAGTTCTTC.

In its sample, this clone was seen once. V is TRBV28 and J is TRBJ2-7, with a weak D call TRBD1 (7 bases). The CDR3 has 17 amino acids. V was pared by 6 bases and J by 2 bases, with 23 bases between. Germline V CDR1 and CDR2: MDHEN, SYDVKM. The CDR3 loop is CASSSFFGGTDPYEQYF. CDR3 DNA sequence: TGTGCCAGCAGCTCTTTTTTTGGAGGGACAGATCCCTACGAGCAGTACTTC.

The chain employs TRBV7-9 and TRBJ1-1, with D perhaps TRBD1 (5 bases). V lost 4 bases and J lost 0, with 9 bases in between. The CDR3 spans 14 residues. In germline, CDR1 is SEHNR, CDR2 FQNEAQ (reference sequence). The CDR3: CASSSRVMNTEAFF. CDR3 sequence (DNA): TGTGCCAGCAGCTCCAGGGTCATGAACACTGAAGCTTTCTTT.

This clone was counted a few times. V usage is TRBV7-3 and J usage is TRBJ1-1, with TRBD1 matching over 11 bases. V shed 5 bases and J 10 bases; nucleotides not matched to a gene: 6. This CDR3 has 13 residues. Germline V gene lookup returns CDR1 SGHTA and CDR2 FQGTGA. The CDR3 loop reads CASSPGQGAGAFF. CDR3 DNA sequence: TGTGCCAGCAGCCCAGGACAGGGGGCAGGAGCTTTCTTT.

Comment on this clone: An end of the junction differs from the germline gene, which may be a read error. The chain recombines TRBV7-7 with TRBJ2-5; 9 bases agree with TRBD1. Looked up from germline, CDR1 is SSHAT and CDR2 is FNYEAQ (reference sequence). The CDR3 has 16 residues. The DNA of the CDR3 is TGTGCTAGCAGCTTATATTCTATCGGACAGGGGGAGACCCAGTACTTC. Its translation is CASSLYSIGQGETQYF. The variable domain in full, with the rest retrieved from reference TRBV7-7 and TRBJ2-5, is GAGVSQSPRYKVTKRGQDVTLRCDPISSHATLYWYQQALGQGPEFLTYFNYEAQPDKSGLPSDRFSAERPEGSISTLTIQRTEQRDSAMYRCASSLYSIGQGETQYFGPGTRLLVL.

The V call is TRBV7-2, the J call TRBJ1-2; 7 bases line up with TRBD1. Germline CDR1 and CDR2: SGHTA and FQGNSA. The CDR3 runs 15 residues. Unmatched junction bases numbered 2, after V lost 0 bases and J lost 1 base. The CDR3 spells CASSLAQGGNYGYTF. The CDR3 DNA follows: TGTGCCAGCAGCTTAGCCCAGGGGGGTAACTATGGCTACACCTTC.

The rearrangement uses TRBV28 and TRBJ1-1; perhaps TRBD1 as D (6 bases). Looked up from germline, CDR1 is MDHEN and CDR2 is SYDVKM. The CDR3 length is 16 residues. The V end lost 2 bases, the J end lost 1 base, and 14 bases lay between the germline ends. The CDR3 DNA reads TGTGCCAGCAGTTTAGATTTTAGGACAGCGAACACTGAAGCTTTCTTT. It yields the protein CASSLDFRTANTEAFF.

This rearrangement joins TRBV27 to TRBJ2-7; 13 nucleotides line up with TRBD2. With V trimmed by 1 base and J by 4 bases, 10 bases remained unmatched. CDR1 is MNHEY, CDR2 SMNVEV, per germline (reference sequence). CDR3 length: 18 residues. CDR3 sequence (DNA): TGTGCCAGCAGTTTATTGGCCGGGACTAGCGGGACCCAATACGAGCAGTACTTC. Translating it yields CASSLLAGTSGTQYEQYF.

This clone showed up just once. The V call is TRBV7-9, the J call TRBJ1-5, with D maybe TRBD1 (6 bases). The CDR3 has 16 residues. V dropped 4 bases and J dropped 0 bases, with 13 bases sitting between them. Germline V CDR1 and CDR2: SEHNR, FQNEAQ (reference sequence). The CDR3 bases are TGTGCCAGCAGCTCCGGGGGGCCCAATAGCAATCAGCCCCAGCATTTT. Translated, it gives CASSSGGPNSNQPQHF.